This T cell receptor beta chain appears in the sequencing data of a study of tumor-infiltrating lymphocytes in localized non-small cell lung cancer. This clone was observed a few times. Deletions cut 3 bases from V and 8 bases from J, with 2 bases between. Germline assignment: CDR1 MDHEN and CDR2 SYDVKM. The CDR3 contains 10 residues. Libraries were prepared by immunoSEQ multiplex PCR; TCRdb keeps only in-frame clonotypes and omits some of them. Among approximately 16,000 clones, about 42% were seen once, and the ten largest hold roughly a sixth. Sequencing was carried out using lung tumor tissue. The source of this sequence is a human donor with non-small cell lung cancer. The chain carries TRBV28 and TRBJ2-1; D is unresolved. DNA for the CDR3: TGTGCCAGCAGTTTGCATGAGCAGTTCTTC. The encoded protein is CASSLHEQFF. Looking up the rest from reference TRBV28 and TRBJ2-1 gives the full variable domain: DVKVTQSSRYLVKRTGEKVFLECVQDMDHENMFWYRQDPGLGLRLIYFSYDVKMKEKGDIPEGYSVSREKKERFSLILESASTNQTSMYLCASSLHEQFFGPGTRLTVL.